Listed here are 24 T cell receptor beta chains from one sample, sequenced in a study of T cells in Graves' hyperthyroidism and ophthalmopathy. Amplification of TCR beta CDR3 regions used RNA as the template. The study used the HTBI primer set for a first-round RT-PCR of the TCR CDR3. Each CDR3 protein gets one entry after TCRdb re-called the multiplex PCR reads with MiXCR. There are around 700,000 distinct CDR3 sequences in the sample; around a sixth occur only once, and 15% to 20% lies in the top ten. The sequencing input was blood. Every receptor here comes from a woman aged 45 to 65 with Graves' hyperthyroidism that later progressed to Graves' ophthalmopathy.

This clonotype has only a few counts. The rearrangement uses TRBV2 and TRBJ1-1, with D hard to call. The V gene lost 3 bases and the J gene lost 1 base, with 9 bases spanning the gap. Germline V gene sequence: CDR1 SNHLY, CDR2 FYNNEI. This CDR3 has 14 amino acids. The CDR3 DNA sequence: TGTGCCAGCAGTGATTTCAACTCGAACACTGAAGCTTTCTTT. Its translation is CASSDFNSNTEAFF. The whole variable domain, remainder taken from reference TRBV2 and TRBJ1-1, is EPEVTQTPSHQVTQMGQEVILRCVPISNHLYFYWYRQILGQKVEFLVSFYNNEISEKSEIFDDQFSVERPDGSNFTLKIRSTKLEDSAMYFCASSDFNSNTEAFFGQGTRLTVV.

The chain uses TRBV27 and TRBJ2-6; TRBD1 agrees at 7 bases. The germline V gene has CDR1 MNHEY and CDR2 SMNVEV (reference sequence). This CDR3 contains 19 residues. The V and J ends lost 3 bases and 0 bases, in that order; junction bases with no gene match: 11. The CDR3 sequence: CASSLGRDRAPSGANVLTF. In DNA form, the CDR3 reads TGTGCCAGCAGTTTGGGTCGAGACAGGGCCCCCTCTGGGGCCAACGTCCTGACTTTC.

CDR3: CSAPQGMNEQFF. The DNA of the CDR3 is TGCAGTGCGCCACAGGGGATGAATGAGCAGTTCTTC. This chain connects TRBV20-1 to TRBJ2-1; TRBD1 matches at 7 bases. Trimming cost V 6 bases and J 7 bases; bases outside gene matches: 6. This CDR3 comprises 12 residues. Looked up from germline, CDR1 is DFQATT and CDR2 is SNEGSKA (reference sequence).

The chain combines TRBV6-1 with TRBJ1-5; TRBD1 might be the D (5 bases). Between the trimmed V and J ends, which lost 6 bases and 0 bases, there was a span of 12 bases. CDR1 is MNHNS, CDR2 SASEGT, per germline. The CDR3 totals 15 residues. The CDR3: CASRTTEYSNQPQHF. CDR3 sequence (DNA): TGTGCCAGCAGAACGACAGAATATAGCAATCAGCCCCAGCATTTT.

This chain joins TRBV20-1 and TRBJ1-1, with 7 bases aligning to TRBD1. The ends lost 4 bases at V and 3 bases at J; junction bases unmatched: 5. This CDR3 is 13 amino acids long. CDR1 is DFQATT and CDR2 is SNEGSKA in the germline V gene (reference sequence). The CDR3 reads CSATQGSDTEAFF. The CDR3 DNA follows: TGCAGTGCTACACAGGGGTCGGACACTGAAGCTTTCTTT.

Note on this clonotype: This clone may be a read error of a much larger clone one base away. The CDR3 reads CASSLRGPGTGYTF. CDR3 in DNA: TGTGCCAGCAGCTTACGTGGGCCAGGGACTGGCTACACCTTC. This chain joins TRBV11-2 and TRBJ1-2; D might be TRBD1 (5 bases). The CDR3 has 14 residues. Germline V gene data show CDR1 as SGHAT and CDR2 as FQNNGV. Trimming removed 2 bases at V and 7 bases at J, with 14 bases between.

This clonotype was seen a few times. At one of its ends the junction is not consistent with the germline gene, which may arise from a read error. The gene calls are TRBV7-9 and TRBJ1-5; no clear D. This CDR3 has 15 residues. Germline CDR1 reads SEHNR; CDR2 reads FQNEAQ (reference sequence). CDR3 DNA sequence: TGTGCCAGCAGCCCAGATCATGGTAGCGATCAGCCCCAGCATTTT. Translation: CASSPDHGSDQPQHF.

V gene TRBV9 combines with J gene TRBJ1-1; D not resolved. V gave up 3 bases and J gave up 6 bases, with 27 bases separating them. Germline V gene sequence: CDR1 SGDLS, CDR2 YYNGEE. The CDR3 totals 18 residues. The CDR3 loop reads CASSAYQYRVTDDPEAFF. For the CDR3, the DNA is TGTGCCAGCAGCGCCTACCAATACCGGGTTACAGATGACCCTGAAGCTTTCTTT.

This clonotype was detected a few times. The genes are TRBV12-5 and TRBJ2-2; TRBD2 matches at 13 bases. Germline loops: CDR1 LGHNT, CDR2 FRNRAP. The trim removed 6 bases at V and 8 bases at J, leaving 12 bases unmatched. The CDR3 has 17 residues. CDR3 sequence: CASGRGTSGASGGELFF. CDR3 DNA: TGTGCTAGTGGCCGAGGGACTAGCGGGGCCTCGGGTGGGGAGCTGTTTTTT.

This clonotype was picked up many times. The chain has TRBV7-2 and TRBJ1-1; D gene uncertain. The CDR3 is made up of 14 amino acids. The germline gives CDR1 SGHTA, CDR2 FQGNSA. Trimming pared 5 bases from V and 1 base from J, leaving 11 bases between. The CDR3 sequence: CASSIGLRNTEAFF. CDR3 in DNA: TGTGCCAGCAGCATCGGACTTAGGAACACTGAAGCTTTCTTT.

Details on this clonotype: This may be a read error, as it is one base from a much larger clone. This chain joins TRBV30 and TRBJ2-7, with D perhaps TRBD1 (5 bases). The germline V and J ends were trimmed by 8 bases and 2 bases, with 10 bases remaining between them. This CDR3 has 11 amino acids. The germline V gene encodes CDR1 GTSNPN and CDR2 SVGIG (reference sequence). CDR3 residues: CASQGTYEQYF. DNA for the CDR3: TGTGCCAGTCAGGGTACCTACGAGCAGTACTTC. Full variable domain (remainder filled in from reference TRBV30 and TRBJ2-7): SQTIHQWPATLVQPVGSPLSLECTVEGTSNPNLYWYRQAAGRGLQLLFYSVGIGQISSEVPQNLSASRPQDRQFILSSKKLLLSDSGFYLCASQGTYEQYFGPGTRLTVT.

This clonotype was seen ten or more times. The chain recombines TRBV18 with TRBJ1-4; D gene uncertain. Germline CDR1 is KGHSH and CDR2 is LQKENI. V lost 1 base and J lost 5, with 17 bases in between. The CDR3 covers 17 residues. The CDR3 sequence is CASSPLGVSGPNEKLFF. The CDR3 region has the DNA TGTGCCAGCTCACCACTCGGAGTGTCAGGACCCAATGAAAAACTGTTTTTT.

This clonotype was seen repeatedly, ten times or more. One end of the junction fails to match germline, which may point to a read error. The chain carries TRBV5-1 and TRBJ2-1; TRBD1 aligns across 10 bases. Germline V gene data show CDR1 as SGHRS and CDR2 as YFSETQ. CDR3 length equals 15 residues. CDR3 coding DNA: TGTGCCAGCAGCTCGGGACAGGGGAGCTACAATGAGCAGTTCTTC. It codes for CASSSGQGSYNEQFF.

In regard to this clonotype: This CDR3 fails to terminate in the conserved phenylalanine or tryptophan, so it likely reflects a read error. The chain joins TRBV14 to TRBJ2-5, with D perhaps matching TRBD2 (5 bases). V gave up 4 bases and J gave up 0 bases, with 12 bases separating them. Germline assignment: CDR1 SGHDN and CDR2 FVKESK. CDR3 length equals 15 residues. The CDR3 loop reads CASSPRGLYQETQYL. DNA for the CDR3: TGTGCCAGCAGCCCCCGAGGGCTGTACCAAGAGACCCAGTACCTC.

V gene TRBV7-2 combines with J gene TRBJ2-1; 13 positions match TRBD2. V shed 4 bases and J 6 bases; nucleotides not matched to a gene: 3. The CDR3 is 15 residues long. Germline CDR1 and CDR2: SGHTA and FQGNSA. The CDR3, as DNA: TGTGCCAGCAGCTACGGGACTAGCGGGGTCAATGAGCAGTTCTTC. Its translation is CASSYGTSGVNEQFF.

The V and J genes are TRBV4-1 and TRBJ1-5; no firm D call. Germline CDR1 and CDR2: MGHRA and YSYEKL. This CDR3 is built from 12 residues. Trimming shortened V by 3 bases and J by 7 bases, and 7 bases separated the two germline ends. The CDR3 is CASSHRGQPQHF. The CDR3 DNA is TGCGCCAGCAGCCATCGAGGACAGCCCCAGCATTTT.

This clonotype was seen a few times. This chain uses TRBV19 with TRBJ2-7, with TRBD2 matching 10 bases. This CDR3 has 16 residues. Germline lookup yields CDR1 LNHDA and CDR2 SQIVND (reference sequence). V was clipped by 5 bases and J by 4 bases; unmatched bases: 11. CDR3 loop: CASSSAGTSDGYEQYF. The CDR3 bases are TGTGCCAGTAGTTCCGCGGGGACTAGCGATGGATACGAGCAGTACTTC.

This clonotype was detected ten times or more. The chain employs TRBV6-1 and TRBJ2-5; the D gene is possibly TRBD1 (5 bases). V lost 8 bases to trimming and J lost 0 bases, with 10 bases between them. This CDR3 contains 13 residues. Per the germline V gene, CDR1 is MNHNS and CDR2 is SASEGT. The CDR3 DNA is TGTGCCAGCCGTAGACAGAACCAAGAGACCCAGTACTTC. Its translation is CASRRQNQETQYF.

This clonotype was counted ten times or more. J is TRBJ2-1 and V is TRBV28; D is undetermined. The germline V gene has CDR1 MDHEN and CDR2 SYDVKM. Trimming removed 7 bases at V and 0 bases at J, with 10 bases between. There are 14 residues in the CDR3. In DNA form, the CDR3 reads TGTGCCAGCAACCCTGAGAGCTCCTACAATGAGCAGTTCTTC. Translating gives CASNPESSYNEQFF.

The sample holds many counts of this clonotype. The CDR3 nucleotides read TGTGCCAGCAGCGACCAGCGGATCCAAGAGACCCAGTACTTC. This encodes CASSDQRIQETQYF. The chain links TRBV3-1 to TRBJ2-5; tentative D call: TRBD2 (5 bases). The germline gives CDR1 LGHDT, CDR2 YNNKEL (reference sequence). The CDR3 runs 14 residues. The V and J ends lost 5 bases and 1 base respectively, with 11 bases between them.

The V gene is TRBV6-1, the J gene TRBJ1-6, with 9 nucleotides matching TRBD1. V dropped 6 bases and J dropped 4; count of bases not matched to a gene: 7. CDR3 size: 16 residues. The germline CDR1 and CDR2 sequences are MNHNS and SASEGT. CDR3 region: CASRPSDRGYNSPLHF. As DNA, the CDR3 is TGTGCCAGCAGACCCTCGGACAGGGGTTATAATTCACCCCTCCACTTT.

This clonotype has only a few counts. J is TRBJ1-4 and V is TRBV5-1; 8 nucleotides match TRBD1. The CDR3 runs to 17 residues. Germline CDR1 and CDR2: SGHRS and YFSETQ. After removal of 4 bases from V and 2 bases from J, the junction contained 10 bases not matched to a gene. Here the CDR3 DNA reads TGCGCCAGCAGCCCCTACAGGGGGGATAATACTAATGAAAAACTGTTTTTT. Amino acids: CASSPYRGDNTNEKLFF.

J is TRBJ2-3 and V is TRBV7-8, with TRBD2 as a possible D gene (6 bases). The germline V and J ends were trimmed by 7 bases and 0 bases, with 20 bases remaining between them. The germline V gene has CDR1 SGHVS and CDR2 FQNEAQ. CDR3 length: 17 amino acids. In nucleotides, the CDR3 is TGTGCCAGCAAACCCCGGGCTAGCGCCACTAGCACAGATACGCAGTATTTT. Protein product: CASKPRASATSTDTQYF. Drawing the rest from reference TRBV7-8 and TRBJ2-3, the complete variable domain is GAGVSQSPRYKVAKRGQDVALRCDPISGHVSLFWYQQALGQGPEFLTYFQNEAQLDKSGLPSDRFFAERPEGSVSTLKIQRTQQEDSAVYLCASKPRASATSTDTQYFGPGTRLTVL.

The chain couples TRBV12-3 or TRBV12-4 to TRBJ2-7; D may be TRBD2 (6 bases). Trimming pared 8 bases from V and 3 bases from J, leaving 20 bases between. This CDR3 contains 15 residues. CDR3 sequence reads: CASGYLIGGFYEQYF. The DNA of the CDR3 is TGTGCCAGCGGTTATCTGATCGGGGGTTTCTACGAGCAGTACTTC.